This entry is about one TCR beta chain. Its antigen is not identified. Since a much larger clone is just one base distant, this may be a read error. TCRdb called the reads again in MiXCR, with one record for every CDR3 protein. The top ten hold over 11% of the sample, which has about 900,000 distinct CDR3 sequences, around 30% seen once. The data were obtained in a study of T cell repertoires in cytomegalovirus infection. The study, taken as a whole, reports: Frequencies of public TCR beta families were cumulated, and this identified carriers of CMV plus the relevant HLA.

The material was cultured CD8+ T cells from PBMCs, obtained from culture after CMV antigen stimulation. This TCR came from a human donor in good health (CMV status not recorded). Some clones in this sample may be carry-over from other donors' samples.

CDR3 in amino acids: CASRTRQTTDTQYF. CDR3 nucleotide sequence: TGTGCCAGCCGCACCCGACAGACCACAGATACGCAGTATTTT. The chain joins TRBV7-6 to TRBJ2-3; tentatively, D is TRBD1 (5 bases). The CDR3 has 14 residues. V was pared by 8 bases and J by 2 bases, with 14 bases between. The V gene's germline CDR1 is SGHVS and CDR2 FNYEAQ. Together with reference TRBV7-6 and TRBJ2-3, the CDR3 gives the full variable domain: GAGVSQSPRYKVTKRGQDVALRCDPISGHVSLYWYRQALGQGPEFLTYFNYEAQQDKSGLPNDRFSAERPEGSISTLTIQRTEQRDSAMYRCASRTRQTTDTQYFGPGTRLTVL.